This TCR beta chain was observed in a study of T-cell reconstitution after alpha-beta-depleted transplantation in children. Preparation of the TCRbeta library used unique molecular identifiers. TCRdb reprocessed the PCR reads via MiXCR and lists one record per CDR3 protein. Of over 85,000 distinct CDR3 sequences listed, 4.5% to 7.5% were seen once; the top ten hold 6.1%. The table lists this clonotype with many counts. The junction had 22 bases not matched to a gene; V was cut back by 3 bases and J by 5 bases. Germline CDR1 MNHEY, CDR2 SMNVEV (reference sequence). CDR3 length equals 19 residues. The chain links TRBV27 to TRBJ2-7; 7 positions agree with TRBD2. The receptor was isolated from a female patient younger than 10 who had a stem cell transplant for Fanconi anemia, so the T cells may come from the graft donor. The source material was PBMCs, mostly from graft donor cells, sampled 60 days after TCRalphabeta/CD19-depleted stem cell transplant. CDR3 region: CASSFDIDVGAGDVDEQYF. The DNA for the CDR3 is TGTGCCAGCAGTTTTGATATCGATGTTGGGGCGGGAGACGTTGACGAGCAGTACTTC.